The 23 T cell receptor beta chains listed next were all sequenced from one sample in a study of T cells in Graves' hyperthyroidism and ophthalmopathy. The source material, RNA transcripts, was used to amplify TCR beta CDR3 regions. HTBI primers drove first-round RT-PCR of the TCR CDR3. TCRdb reprocessed the multiplex PCR reads via MiXCR and lists one record per CDR3 protein. The top ten clones hold approximately 49% of a sample with around 500,000 distinct CDR3 sequences, 22% of them seen once. The sequencing sample was made of blood. The receptors shown here come from a woman in her sixties or seventies with Graves' ophthalmopathy.

This clonotype was picked up many times. This chain uses TRBV2 with TRBJ2-3; TRBD2 matches 12 bases. CDR3 length: 17 residues. J lost 0 bases, V lost 9 bases, and 10 bases had no gene match. Per the germline V gene, CDR1 is SNHLY and CDR2 is FYNNEI. CDR3 residues: CASNRRGTSGSTDTQYF. For the CDR3, the DNA is TGTGCCAGTAATCGTAGGGGGACTAGCGGGAGCACAGATACGCAGTATTTT. The full variable domain, with the rest looked up from reference TRBV2 and TRBJ2-3, is EPEVTQTPSHQVTQMGQEVILRCVPISNHLYFYWYRQILGQKVEFLVSFYNNEISEKSEIFDDQFSVERPDGSNFTLKIRSTKLEDSAMYFCASNRRGTSGSTDTQYFGPGTRLTVL.

This rearrangement joins TRBV20-1 to TRBJ2-1; 8 bases fit TRBD2. Germline-derived CDR1 and CDR2 are DFQATT and SNEGSKA (reference sequence). The V gene end was trimmed by 1 base and the J gene end by 4 bases; junction bases not matched to a gene: 9. The CDR3 totals 16 residues. The CDR3: CSARGAASGSYNEQFF. Here the CDR3 DNA reads TGCAGTGCTAGAGGTGCGGCTAGCGGGTCGTACAATGAGCAGTTCTTC.

This clonotype showed up just a few times. The chain employs TRBV25-1 and TRBJ1-4; TRBD1 agrees at 8 bases. CDR1 and CDR2 from the germline V gene are MGHDK and SYGVNS. The CDR3 consists of 14 residues. V lost 5 bases, J lost 9 bases, and 8 bases stayed unmatched. The CDR3 DNA reads as TGTGCCAGCAGTCACCGGGACAGGCGCCAAAAACTGTTTTTT. Its translation: CASSHRDRRQKLFF.

A few counts support this clonotype. V is TRBV24-1 and J is TRBJ1-5; D not resolved. Germline loops: CDR1 KGHDR, CDR2 SFDVKD. Trimming took off 5 bases at V and 1 base at J, with 8 bases between the two ends. The CDR3 sequence is 14 residues long. The CDR3 is CATSVRLSNQPQHF. As DNA, the CDR3 is TGTGCCACCAGTGTCAGGTTAAGCAATCAGCCCCAGCATTTT.

This clonotype was detected a few times. V gene TRBV5-1 combines with J gene TRBJ2-3; D possibly uses TRBD1 or TRBD2 (6 bases each). There are 15 residues in the CDR3. V lost 5 bases and J 3 bases, leaving 16 bases between the germline ends. The germline V gene encodes CDR1 SGHRS and CDR2 YFSETQ. CDR3: CASRVGGLRTDTQYF. CDR3 nucleotide sequence: TGCGCCAGCAGAGTGGGGGGCTTAAGGACAGATACGCAGTATTTT.

This clonotype was seen a handful of times. The gene calls are TRBV12-3 or TRBV12-4 and TRBJ2-7, with 8 positions matching TRBD2. This CDR3 comprises 16 residues. The ends lost 3 bases at V and 7 bases at J; junction bases unmatched: 14. This chain's CDR3 is CASSFRAAGVPREQYF. The CDR3, as DNA: TGTGCCAGCAGTTTTCGAGCAGCGGGAGTGCCTAGAGAGCAGTACTTC.

The J gene is TRBJ2-7, the V gene TRBV10-2; 9 bases agree with TRBD1. This CDR3 contains 13 residues. V shed 7 bases and J 5 bases; nucleotides not matched to a gene: 6. CDR1 is WSHSY, CDR2 SAAADI, per germline. CDR3 sequence (DNA): TGCGCCAGCACTGGGACAGGGACAAACGAGCAGTACTTC. It yields the protein CASTGTGTNEQYF.

The chain recombines TRBV15 with TRBJ1-1; 7 bases line up with TRBD1. Unmatched junction bases numbered 3, after V lost 5 bases and J lost 0 bases. CDR1 is LNHNV, CDR2 YYDKDF, per germline (reference sequence). CDR3 length: 14 residues. CDR3 residues: CATSGGQMNTEAFF. The DNA of the CDR3 is TGTGCCACCAGCGGGGGACAGATGAACACTGAAGCTTTCTTT.

This clonotype was observed at least ten times. CDR3 nucleotides: TGTGCCAGCAGTTTGTGGGAGGGGTCAGTCAATGAGCAGTTCTTC. Encoded protein: CASSLWEGSVNEQFF. The V call is TRBV12-3 or TRBV12-4, the J call TRBJ2-1; 7 nucleotides align to TRBD2. The trim removed 3 bases at V and 6 bases at J, leaving 8 bases unmatched. This CDR3 is built from 15 residues.

This chain connects TRBV6-2 or TRBV6-3 to TRBJ2-6, with D maybe TRBD1 (6 bases). The germline V and J ends were trimmed by 4 bases and 0 bases, with 25 bases remaining between them. The CDR3 runs to 21 residues. Germline lookup yields CDR1 MNHEY and CDR2 SVGEGT. This CDR3 is CASSSDRRKPQGVSGANVLTF. In nucleotides, the CDR3 is TGTGCCAGCAGTTCTGACAGGAGAAAGCCGCAAGGTGTCTCTGGGGCCAACGTCCTGACTTTC.

This chain links TRBV6-2 or TRBV6-3 with TRBJ2-7, with 10 bases that match TRBD2. CDR3 length: 15 residues. The junction had 11 bases not matched to a gene; V was cut back by 6 bases and J by 6 bases. Germline lookup yields CDR1 MNHEY and CDR2 SVGEGT. Here the CDR3 DNA reads TGTGCCAGCAGCGTGATAGCGGGAGGTCATGGCGAGCAGTACTTC. Translating gives CASSVIAGGHGEQYF.

V gene TRBV2 combines with J gene TRBJ1-4, with 8 bases fitting TRBD1. The CDR3 length is 15 residues. CDR1 SNHLY and CDR2 FYNNEI come from the germline V gene. V dropped 7 bases and J dropped 3; count of bases not matched to a gene: 7. CDR3: CASTDRGRSNEKLFF. As DNA, the CDR3 is TGTGCCAGCACTGACAGGGGACGATCTAATGAAAAACTGTTTTTT.

V is TRBV12-3 or TRBV12-4 and J is TRBJ1-5; TRBD1 aligns across 9 bases. V gave up 2 bases and J gave up 0 bases; unmatched junction bases: 11. The CDR3 covers 19 residues. CDR3 amino acids: CASSLLGQGVLDSNQPQHF. In nucleotides, the CDR3 is TGTGCCAGCAGTTTATTGGGACAGGGCGTATTGGATAGCAATCAGCCCCAGCATTTT.

This chain connects TRBV5-1 to TRBJ1-5; the D is unclear. Trimming removed 1 base at V and 0 bases at J, with 11 bases between. The germline CDR1 and CDR2 sequences are SGHRS and YFSETQ. The length of the CDR3 is 16 residues. The CDR3 coding sequence is TGCGCCAGCAGCTTGAGCCAGGTAGATAGCAATCAGCCCCAGCATTTT. Its translation is CASSLSQVDSNQPQHF. The full variable domain, its missing parts supplied by reference TRBV5-1 and TRBJ1-5, is KAGVTQTPRYLIKTRGQQVTLSCSPISGHRSVSWYQQTPGQGLQFLFEYFSETQRNKGNFPGRFSGRQFSNSRSEMNVSTLELGDSALYLCASSLSQVDSNQPQHFGDGTRLSIL.

Regarding this clonotype: One base away lies a much larger clone, so this may be a sequencing read error. This chain connects TRBV3-1 to TRBJ1-1, with 8 bases matching TRBD1. The CDR3 contains 14 residues. Germline lookup yields CDR1 LGHDT and CDR2 YNNKEL (reference sequence). The CDR3 DNA reads as TGTGCCAGCAGCCCAGGGGGCGCGGGCACTGGAGCTTTCTTT. This codes for CASSPGGAGTGAFF. Supplemented by reference TRBV3-1 and TRBJ1-1, the full variable domain reads DTAVSQTPKYLVTQMGNDKSIKCEQNLGHDTMYWYKQDSKKFLKIMFSYNNKELIINETVPNRFSPKSPDKAHLNLHINSLELGDSAVYFCASSPGGAGTGAFFGQGTRLTVV.

There are a few counts of this clonotype. The chain uses TRBV6-1 and TRBJ2-5, with 8 positions matching TRBD1. The CDR3 is 12 residues long. The ends lost 8 bases at V and 5 bases at J; junction bases unmatched: 4. Germline-derived CDR1 and CDR2 are MNHNS and SASEGT. The CDR3 spells CASRTGRETQYF. CDR3 DNA: TGTGCCAGCCGGACAGGGCGGGAGACCCAGTACTTC.

This clonotype was seen ten or more times. V gene TRBV28 combines with J gene TRBJ2-7; 8 nucleotides agree with TRBD2. This CDR3 region has 12 residues. Germline-derived CDR1 and CDR2 are MDHEN and SYDVKM. J was trimmed by 3 bases and V by 7 bases; bases with no gene match: 2. In nucleotides, the CDR3 is TGTGCCAGCAAGGGACTAGGCTACGAGCAGTACTTC. Its translation: CASKGLGYEQYF.

V and J are TRBV5-6 and TRBJ2-5, with D perhaps assigned TRBD1 or TRBD2 (5 bases each). CDR1 is SGHDT and CDR2 is YYEEEE in the germline V gene. Trimming pared 5 bases from V and 3 bases from J, leaving 14 bases between. This CDR3 contains 14 residues. The CDR3 region has the DNA TGTGCCAGCAGGGGGACGTCTTCAGAAGAGACCCAGTACTTC. Translation: CASRGTSSEETQYF. The full variable domain, completed using reference TRBV5-6 and TRBJ2-5, is DAGVTQSPTHLIKTRGQQVTLRCSPKSGHDTVSWYQQALGQGPQFIFQYYEEEERQRGNFPDRFSGHQFPNYSSELNVNALLLGDSALYLCASRGTSSEETQYFGPGTRLLVL.

A remark on this clonotype: One base away lies a much larger clone, so this may be a sequencing read error. This CDR3 is CASSKGHLGVGQYF. In DNA form, the CDR3 reads TGTGCCAGCAGTAAAGGACACCTTGGGGTCGGGCAGTACTTC. The V and J genes are TRBV12-3 or TRBV12-4 and TRBJ2-7, with D maybe TRBD1 (5 bases). Trimming cost V 5 bases and J 9 bases, with 20 bases left between them. The CDR3 sequence is 14 residues long.

The chain uses TRBV5-1 and TRBJ2-2; D not resolved. The CDR3 sequence is 15 residues long. Looked up from germline, CDR1 is SGHRS and CDR2 is YFSETQ. Deletions cut 0 bases from V and 6 bases from J, with 12 bases between. The CDR3, as DNA: TGCGCCAGCAGCTTGGTGTCTAGTACCGCCGGGGAGCTGTTTTTT. Translated: CASSLVSSTAGELFF.

The table lists this clonotype with many counts. The chain combines TRBV6-1 with TRBJ1-1; D might be TRBD1 (5 bases). This CDR3 is built from 14 residues. V gave up 3 bases and J gave up 0 bases, with 8 bases separating them. The germline CDR1 and CDR2 sequences are MNHNS and SASEGT. CDR3 in DNA: TGTGCCAGCAGTGACCCGACAGTGAACACTGAAGCTTTCTTT. Translation gives CASSDPTVNTEAFF.

The rearrangement uses TRBV7-3 and TRBJ2-2, with D uncertain. The germline V and J ends were trimmed by 1 base and 6 bases, with 15 bases remaining between them. The CDR3 length is 16 residues. Germline V lookup: CDR1 SGHTA, CDR2 FQGTGA. This CDR3 is CASSLSGKRWSGELFF. The CDR3 DNA sequence: TGTGCCAGCAGCTTAAGCGGAAAAAGATGGTCCGGGGAGCTGTTTTTT. The whole variable domain, remainder taken from reference TRBV7-3 and TRBJ2-2, is GAGVSQTPSNKVTEKGKYVELRCDPISGHTALYWYRQSLGQGPEFLIYFQGTGAADDSGLPNDRFFAVRPEGSVSTLKIQRTERGDSAVYLCASSLSGKRWSGELFFGEGSRLTVL.

This clonotype has at least ten counts. The chain is built from TRBV30 and TRBJ1-5; D unclear. The CDR3 runs 13 residues. Trimming cost V 2 bases and J 1 base, with 6 bases left between them. CDR1 and CDR2 from the germline V gene are GTSNPN and SVGIG (reference sequence). CDR3 in amino acids: CAWSPSSNQPQHF. Here the CDR3 DNA reads TGTGCCTGGAGTCCCTCAAGCAATCAGCCCCAGCATTTT. The full variable domain, in which reference TRBV30 and TRBJ1-5 provide the parts outside the CDR3, is SQTIHQWPATLVQPVGSPLSLECTVEGTSNPNLYWYRQAAGRGLQLLFYSVGIGQISSEVPQNLSASRPQDRQFILSSKKLLLSDSGFYLCAWSPSSNQPQHFGDGTRLSIL.